These T cell receptor beta chains were read from a single sample in a study of T-cell reconstitution after alpha-beta-depleted transplantation in children. In TCRdb, the PCR reads were re-called with MiXCR into one record per CDR3 protein. There are some 600,000 distinct CDR3 sequences in the sample; 10% to 15% occur only once, and about 2.2% lies in the top ten. Source: PBMCs, mostly from graft donor cells, taken 360 days after TCRalphabeta/CD19-depleted stem cell transplant. The origin of the receptors is a male patient aged 10-17 years who had a stem cell transplant for acute myeloid leukemia, so the T cells may come from the graft donor. CDR3s include the opening cysteine and the closing phenylalanine or tryptophan. The D gene is left open where the match is weak. Size tells how often a clone was seen (once, few, many) or the class of an expanded clone, and some rows leave it out.

v_gene: TRBV28; d_gene: NA; j_gene: TRBJ2-1; abundance: few; CDR3nt: TGTGCCAGCAGTTCCGGGCTAGGGCCTAATGAGCAGTTCTTC; CDR3aa: CASSSGLGPNEQFF
v_gene: TRBV20-1; d_gene: NA; j_gene: TRBJ2-1; abundance: few; CDR3nt: TGCAGTGCTAGAGATGGAGAGCAGTTCTTC; CDR3aa: CSARDGEQFF
v_gene: TRBV10-2; d_gene: NA; j_gene: TRBJ2-1; abundance: NA; CDR3nt: TGCGCCAGCAGTGAGAACGGGGGCCCCAGGGATGAGCAGTTCTTC; CDR3aa: CASSENGGPRDEQFF
v_gene: TRBV18; d_gene: TRBD2; j_gene: TRBJ2-3; abundance: few; CDR3nt: TGTGCCAGCTCACTTTTAGCGGGAGACTTCACAGATACGCAGTATTTT; CDR3aa: CASSLLAGDFTDTQYF
v_gene: TRBV7-9; d_gene: TRBD2; j_gene: TRBJ2-1; abundance: few; CDR3nt: TGTGCCAGCAGCTCAGCGGGACTAGGCAATGAGCAGTTCTTC; CDR3aa: CASSSAGLGNEQFF
v_gene: TRBV5-1; d_gene: TRBD2; j_gene: TRBJ2-7; abundance: many; CDR3nt: TGCGCCAGCAGCTGGGGGCGACTAGCGGGGACCTACGAGCAGTACTTC; CDR3aa: CASSWGRLAGTYEQYF
v_gene: TRBV18; d_gene: TRBD2; j_gene: TRBJ2-7; abundance: NA; CDR3nt: TGTGCCAGCTCACGCCACGGGGTAATGGGACTAGCGGGAGGTCCCGGCTACGAGCAGTACTTC; CDR3aa: CASSRHGVMGLAGGPGYEQYF
v_gene: TRBV5-8; d_gene: NA; j_gene: TRBJ1-1; abundance: NA; CDR3nt: TGTGCCACCGAGGGTCGTTGGGCTGAAGCTTTCTTT; CDR3aa: CATEGRWAEAFF
v_gene: TRBV7-2; d_gene: NA; j_gene: TRBJ2-3; abundance: few; CDR3nt: TGTGCCAGCACCAAAAGCACAGATACGCAGTATTTT; CDR3aa: CASTKSTDTQYF
v_gene: TRBV5-1; d_gene: NA; j_gene: TRBJ1-3; abundance: few; CDR3nt: TGCGCCAGCAGCCTGGACGGAAGCTCTGGAAACACCATATATTTT; CDR3aa: CASSLDGSSGNTIYF
v_gene: TRBV12-3/TRBV12-4; d_gene: NA; j_gene: TRBJ1-6; abundance: few; CDR3nt: TGTGCCAGCAGTCTGGCCCTGGGTTCACCCCTCCACTTT; CDR3aa: CASSLALGSPLHF
v_gene: TRBV29-1; d_gene: NA; j_gene: TRBJ2-7; abundance: NA; CDR3nt: TGCAGCGGCTACGACAGACCCTACGAGCAGTACTTC; CDR3aa: CSGYDRPYEQYF
v_gene: TRBV4-3; d_gene: NA; j_gene: TRBJ1-2; abundance: NA; CDR3nt: TGCGCCAGCAGCCGACAGGCTGGGGATGGCTACACCTTC; CDR3aa: CASSRQAGDGYTF
v_gene: TRBV28; d_gene: NA; j_gene: TRBJ2-1; abundance: many; CDR3nt: TGTGCCAGCATCCCGTGGGAGACGGGTATCTACAATGAGCAGTTCTTC; CDR3aa: CASIPWETGIYNEQFF
v_gene: TRBV19; d_gene: TRBD1; j_gene: TRBJ2-7; abundance: few; CDR3nt: TGTGCCAGTAGTGTCCGGGACAGGGGTACCTACGAGCAGTACTTC; CDR3aa: CASSVRDRGTYEQYF
v_gene: TRBV6-5; d_gene: NA; j_gene: TRBJ2-2; abundance: many; CDR3nt: TGTGCCAGCAGTGACCTCACCGGGGAGCTGTTTTTT; CDR3aa: CASSDLTGELFF
v_gene: TRBV29-1; d_gene: NA; j_gene: TRBJ2-1; abundance: NA; CDR3nt: TGCAGCGTTGACTCCATATGGGTTCCCTACAATGAGCAGTTCTTC; CDR3aa: CSVDSIWVPYNEQFF
v_gene: TRBV7-3; d_gene: TRBD2; j_gene: TRBJ2-3; abundance: many; CDR3nt: TGTGCCAGCAGCAAGGGACTAGCGGTGGGCACAGATACGCAGTATTTT; CDR3aa: CASSKGLAVGTDTQYF
v_gene: TRBV18; d_gene: NA; j_gene: TRBJ2-3; abundance: few; CDR3nt: TGTGCCAGCTCACGATGGACAGCCGCTAGCACAGATACGCAGTATTTT; CDR3aa: CASSRWTAASTDTQYF
v_gene: TRBV5-6; d_gene: NA; j_gene: TRBJ2-7; abundance: few; CDR3nt: TGTGCCAGCAGGGAGGCCGTATCGGATGACGAGCAGTACTTC; CDR3aa: CASREAVSDDEQYF
v_gene: TRBV25-1; d_gene: TRBD2; j_gene: TRBJ2-7; abundance: NA; CDR3nt: TGTGCCAGCAGTGGGACCCCGGGGGGGAGGAGCTCCTACGAGCAGTACTTC; CDR3aa: CASSGTPGGRSSYEQYF
v_gene: TRBV7-9; d_gene: TRBD2; j_gene: TRBJ2-2; abundance: NA; CDR3nt: TGTGCCAGCAGGTCTAGCGGTTTGAACACCGGGGAGCTGTTTTTT; CDR3aa: CASRSSGLNTGELFF
v_gene: TRBV7-3; d_gene: NA; j_gene: TRBJ1-2; abundance: few; CDR3nt: TGTGCCAGCAGCTTAAGTCATGGGCGATCAGATGGCTACACCTTC; CDR3aa: CASSLSHGRSDGYTF
v_gene: TRBV18; d_gene: TRBD2; j_gene: TRBJ2-7; abundance: NA; CDR3nt: TGTGCCAGCTCACCACCGGGCATCGGGAGGGGCGAGCAGTACTTC; CDR3aa: CASSPPGIGRGEQYF
v_gene: TRBV12-3/TRBV12-4; d_gene: NA; j_gene: TRBJ2-1; abundance: many; CDR3nt: TGTGCCAGCAGTTTCATCCCCAATGAGCAGTTCTTC; CDR3aa: CASSFIPNEQFF
v_gene: TRBV14; d_gene: TRBD2; j_gene: TRBJ2-7; abundance: few; CDR3nt: TGTGCCAGCAGCCATCTCCGTGGGACTAGCGGGAGGTCGAGGGAGCAGTACTTC; CDR3aa: CASSHLRGTSGRSREQYF
v_gene: TRBV20-1; d_gene: TRBD2; j_gene: TRBJ2-7; abundance: many; CDR3nt: TGCAGTGCTAGATTGTGGGCTAGCGGGATCTACGAGCAGTACTTC; CDR3aa: CSARLWASGIYEQYF
v_gene: TRBV4-3; d_gene: TRBD1; j_gene: TRBJ2-7; abundance: few; CDR3nt: TGCGCCAGCAGCTACTTTAGGGACAGGGCGGGCGAGCAGTACTTC; CDR3aa: CASSYFRDRAGEQYF
v_gene: TRBV29-1; d_gene: TRBD1; j_gene: TRBJ1-2; abundance: few; CDR3nt: TGCAGCGTTAGGGACAGGGGAGGATATGGCTACACCTTC; CDR3aa: CSVRDRGGYGYTF
v_gene: TRBV24-1; d_gene: NA; j_gene: TRBJ2-5; abundance: NA; CDR3nt: TGTGCCACCAGTGACACAGGGCCAGGGGAGACCCAGTACTTC; CDR3aa: CATSDTGPGETQYF
v_gene: TRBV6-1; d_gene: TRBD2; j_gene: TRBJ2-7; abundance: few; CDR3nt: TGTGCCAGCAGGAGACTAGCGGGAGATGAGCAGTACTTC; CDR3aa: CASRRLAGDEQYF
v_gene: TRBV10-3; d_gene: TRBD2; j_gene: TRBJ2-2; abundance: few; CDR3nt: TGTGCCATCAGTGAGTCCTTCCTAGCGGGCCCGAACACCGGGGAGCTGTTTTTT; CDR3aa: CAISESFLAGPNTGELFF
v_gene: TRBV7-9; d_gene: TRBD2; j_gene: TRBJ2-3; abundance: few; CDR3nt: TGTGCCAGCAGTACTAGCGGCACAGATACGCAGTATTTT; CDR3aa: CASSTSGTDTQYF
v_gene: TRBV6-5; d_gene: NA; j_gene: TRBJ2-2; abundance: NA; CDR3nt: TGTGCCAGCAGTTACGATCGAGCGGTGAACACCGGGGAGCTGTTTTTT; CDR3aa: CASSYDRAVNTGELFF
v_gene: TRBV18; d_gene: NA; j_gene: TRBJ1-2; abundance: NA; CDR3nt: TGTGCCAGCTCGAAGGACAGCCCTAACTATGGCTACACCTTC; CDR3aa: CASSKDSPNYGYTF
v_gene: TRBV29-1; d_gene: NA; j_gene: TRBJ2-5; abundance: many; CDR3nt: TGCAGCGTTGAAGGCCGGCTTCAAGAGACCCAGTACTTC; CDR3aa: CSVEGRLQETQYF
v_gene: TRBV7-9; d_gene: TRBD2; j_gene: TRBJ2-7; abundance: few; CDR3nt: TGTGCCAGCAGCGTTAGCGGGAAACGCGAGCAGTACTTC; CDR3aa: CASSVSGKREQYF
v_gene: TRBV19; d_gene: NA; j_gene: TRBJ2-2; abundance: NA; CDR3nt: TGTGCCAGTAGTTACGGCCTCGGGTGGGGCGCCGGGGAGCTGTTTTTT; CDR3aa: CASSYGLGWGAGELFF
v_gene: TRBV29-1; d_gene: NA; j_gene: TRBJ2-2; abundance: many; CDR3nt: TGCAGCGTTGTTCAAGCCGGGGAGCTGTTTTTT; CDR3aa: CSVVQAGELFF
v_gene: TRBV11-3; d_gene: NA; j_gene: TRBJ2-2; abundance: many; CDR3nt: TGTGCCAGCAGCCTAAACGGGGAGCTGTTTTTT; CDR3aa: CASSLNGELFF
v_gene: TRBV28; d_gene: NA; j_gene: TRBJ2-1; abundance: NA; CDR3nt: TGTGCCAGCAGTTTCGGTCGGTGGAATAGCGGCTTGAAGGTTTCCTACAATGAGCAGTTCTTC; CDR3aa: CASSFGRWNSGLKVSYNEQFF
v_gene: TRBV30; d_gene: NA; j_gene: TRBJ1-4; abundance: NA; CDR3nt: TGTGCCTGGAGTGTAAAGAGGGCACTTGGTGAAAAACTGTTTTTT; CDR3aa: CAWSVKRALGEKLFF
v_gene: TRBV29-1; d_gene: NA; j_gene: TRBJ1-5; abundance: few; CDR3nt: TGCAGCGTTGCACAGGGTCCACCTCCGCCCCAGCATTTT; CDR3aa: CSVAQGPPPPQHF
v_gene: TRBV5-1; d_gene: NA; j_gene: TRBJ2-3; abundance: few; CDR3nt: TGCGCCAGCAGCCTCCGGGCCCCGAGTCCAGATACGCAGTATTTT; CDR3aa: CASSLRAPSPDTQYF
v_gene: TRBV7-2; d_gene: NA; j_gene: TRBJ2-5; abundance: few; CDR3nt: TGTGCCAGCAGCTTTTGGACCCCGGGGGAGACCCAGTACTTC; CDR3aa: CASSFWTPGETQYF
v_gene: TRBV4-3; d_gene: TRBD1; j_gene: TRBJ2-7; abundance: NA; CDR3nt: TGCGCCAGCAGCCGAGCGAGGGACAGGGGGCAGTACGAGCAGTACTTC; CDR3aa: CASSRARDRGQYEQYF
v_gene: TRBV6-5; d_gene: NA; j_gene: TRBJ2-6; abundance: NA; CDR3nt: TGTGCCAGCAGTTACCGGCTCTCTGGGGCCAACGTCCTGACTTTC; CDR3aa: CASSYRLSGANVLTF
v_gene: TRBV11-2; d_gene: TRBD1; j_gene: TRBJ2-7; abundance: NA; CDR3nt: TGTGCCAGCAGCTTACTCCCGGGACAGTATCCTTACGAGCAGTACTTC; CDR3aa: CASSLLPGQYPYEQYF
v_gene: TRBV7-3; d_gene: NA; j_gene: TRBJ2-7; abundance: few; CDR3nt: TGTGCCAGCAGCCGCCCCGGTTACGAGCAGTACTTC; CDR3aa: CASSRPGYEQYF
v_gene: TRBV10-3; d_gene: TRBD2; j_gene: TRBJ2-7; abundance: few; CDR3nt: TGTGCCATCAGGCGGGAGGACCACGAGCAGTACTTC; CDR3aa: CAIRREDHEQYF
v_gene: TRBV20-1; d_gene: NA; j_gene: TRBJ2-1; abundance: NA; CDR3nt: TGCAGTGCTACCGGGTCCTACAATGAGCAGTTCTTC; CDR3aa: CSATGSYNEQFF
v_gene: TRBV21-1; d_gene: NA; j_gene: TRBJ2-7; abundance: NA; CDR3nt: TGTGCCAGCAGCAAAAGGTCGTACGAGCAGTACTTC; CDR3aa: CASSKRSYEQYF